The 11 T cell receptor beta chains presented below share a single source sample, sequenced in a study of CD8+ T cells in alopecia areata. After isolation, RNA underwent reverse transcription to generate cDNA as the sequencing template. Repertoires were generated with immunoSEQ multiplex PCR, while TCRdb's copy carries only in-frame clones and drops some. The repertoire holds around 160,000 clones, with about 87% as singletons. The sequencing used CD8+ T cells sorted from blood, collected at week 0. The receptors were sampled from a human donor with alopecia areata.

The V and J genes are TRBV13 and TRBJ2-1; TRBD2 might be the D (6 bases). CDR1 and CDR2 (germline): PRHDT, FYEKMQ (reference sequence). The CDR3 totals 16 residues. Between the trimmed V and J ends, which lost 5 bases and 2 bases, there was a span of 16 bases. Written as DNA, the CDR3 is TGTGCCAGCAGCGGTCGACTAGAAGGGACCTACAATGAGCAGTTCTTC. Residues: CASSGRLEGTYNEQFF.

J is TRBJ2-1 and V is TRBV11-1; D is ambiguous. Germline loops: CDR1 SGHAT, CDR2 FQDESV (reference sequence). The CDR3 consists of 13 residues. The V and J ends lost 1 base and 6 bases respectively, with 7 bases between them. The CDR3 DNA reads TGTGCCAGCAGCTTAGACGGTTTCAATGAGCAGTTCTTC. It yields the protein CASSLDGFNEQFF.

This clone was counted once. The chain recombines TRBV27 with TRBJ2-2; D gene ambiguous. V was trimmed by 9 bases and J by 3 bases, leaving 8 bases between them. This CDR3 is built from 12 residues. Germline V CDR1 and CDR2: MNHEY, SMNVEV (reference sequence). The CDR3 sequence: CASESYTGELFF. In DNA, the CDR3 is TGTGCCAGTGAGAGCTACACCGGGGAGCTGTTTTTT.

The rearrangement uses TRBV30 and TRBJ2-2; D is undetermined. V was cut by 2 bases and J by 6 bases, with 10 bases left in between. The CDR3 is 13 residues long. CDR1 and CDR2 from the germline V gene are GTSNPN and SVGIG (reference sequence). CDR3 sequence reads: CAWSPVLAGELFF. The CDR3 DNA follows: TGTGCCTGGAGTCCCGTTCTCGCCGGGGAGCTGTTTTTT.

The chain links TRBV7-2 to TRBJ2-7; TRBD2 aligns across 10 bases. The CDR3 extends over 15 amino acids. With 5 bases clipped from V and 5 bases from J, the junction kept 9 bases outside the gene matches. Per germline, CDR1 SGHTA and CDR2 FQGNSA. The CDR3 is CASSPYSGGYDEQYF. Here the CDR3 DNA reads TGTGCCAGCAGCCCTTATAGCGGGGGGTACGACGAGCAGTACTTC.

CDR3 DNA: TGTGCCAGCAGTGAATCCAGCGGGGGGGCTTGGACCGGGGAGCTGTTTTTT. Translation gives CASSESSGGAWTGELFF. This rearrangement joins TRBV2 to TRBJ2-2, with 10 bases identical to TRBD2. The germline V gene has CDR1 SNHLY and CDR2 FYNNEI. The CDR3 sequence is 17 residues long. Germline trimming cut 2 bases from V and 5 bases from J; bases unmatched to any gene: 8.

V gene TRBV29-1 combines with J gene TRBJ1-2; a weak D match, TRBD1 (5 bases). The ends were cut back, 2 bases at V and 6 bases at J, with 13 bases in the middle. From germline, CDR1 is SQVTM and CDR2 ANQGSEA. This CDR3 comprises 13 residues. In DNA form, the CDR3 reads TGCAGCGTTGAACTATGGGGGGAGGATGGCTACACCTTC. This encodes CSVELWGEDGYTF.

The CDR3, as DNA: TGTGCCAGCCGAACTGGGGGCGGGGAGCTGTTTTTT. Protein: CASRTGGGELFF. J is TRBJ2-2 and V is TRBV27, with D perhaps assigned TRBD1 or TRBD2 (5 bases each). The V gene lost 8 bases and the J gene lost 7 bases, with 11 bases spanning the gap. CDR1 and CDR2 (germline): MNHEY, SMNVEV (reference sequence). The CDR3 totals 12 residues.

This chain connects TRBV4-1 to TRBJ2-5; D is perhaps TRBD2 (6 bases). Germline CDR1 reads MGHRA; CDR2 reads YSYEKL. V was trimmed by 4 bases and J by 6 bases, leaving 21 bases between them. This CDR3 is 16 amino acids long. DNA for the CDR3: TGCGCCAGCAGCCCTCCGGAGGGCGGCGCAGGAAAGACCCAGTACTTC. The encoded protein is CASSPPEGGAGKTQYF.

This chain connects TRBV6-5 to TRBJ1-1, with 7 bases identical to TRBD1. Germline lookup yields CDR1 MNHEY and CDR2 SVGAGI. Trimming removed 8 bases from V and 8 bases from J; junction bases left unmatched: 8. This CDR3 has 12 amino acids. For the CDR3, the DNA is TGTGCCAGCGGATTCGGGACAGTCGAAGCTTTCTTT. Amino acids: CASGFGTVEAFF.

The CDR3 bases are TGTGCCAGCAGTTTAGCAGATTACTACGAGCAGTACTTC. This codes for CASSLADYYEQYF. The V and J genes are TRBV27 and TRBJ2-7; no definite D call. V lost 2 bases and J 3 bases, leaving 8 bases between the germline ends. The CDR3 runs 13 residues. Looked up from germline, CDR1 is MNHEY and CDR2 is SMNVEV (reference sequence).